This T cell receptor beta chain is from a study of shared clonotypes between healthy human individuals. CD45RO-negative CD8 cells positively selected for CCR7 made up the naive population, which excluded terminally differentiated effector memory CD45RA+ cells. The protocol was immunoSEQ multiplex PCR, while the TCRdb copy is restricted to in-frame clones and leaves out a portion. Of around 2,000,000 clones listed, approximately 94% are singletons. This CDR3 comprises 16 residues. V lost 1 base to trimming and J lost 0 bases; unmatched junction nucleotides: 2. CDR1 and CDR2 from the germline V gene are SNHLY and FYNNEI.

This chain joins TRBV2 and TRBJ2-2; TRBD2 matches at 7 bases. The sequencing sample was made of naive CD8+ T cells sorted from blood. This sequence originates from a man aged 18 to 35 in good health. The CDR3 DNA follows: TGTGCCAGCAGTGAAGAGGCGGGAGCGAACACCGGGGAGCTGTTTTTT. Protein product: CASSEEAGANTGELFF.